These T cell receptor beta chains were read from a single sample in a study of blood T cell repertoires in COVID-19. The table came from immunoSEQ multiplex PCR; TCRdb's copy has only in-frame clones and leaves some out. The table shows under 75,000 clones, with 81% occurring only once. Sequenced input: peripheral blood. The receptors were gathered from an elderly man with acute or convalescent COVID-19. Both conserved end residues are part of each CDR3. D genes are given only for firm matches. Clone sizes are given selectively: once, few, many, or a class where the clone is expanded.

D: .
size: .
V: TRBV5-4
J: TRBJ1-6
length: 14
DNA: TGTGCCAGCAGCTTTGGGCAGGGGAATTCACCCCTCCACTTT
CDR3: CASSFGQGNSPLHF

D: .
size: once
V: TRBV7-8
J: TRBJ1-3
length: 13
DNA: TGTGCCAGCAGCTACAACTCTGGAAACACCATATATTTT
CDR3: CASSYNSGNTIYF

D: TRBD1
size: .
V: TRBV30
J: TRBJ1-2
length: 14
DNA: TGTGCCTGGAGCGGCCCCGGGACAGGGGGTGGCTACACCTTC
CDR3: CAWSGPGTGGGYTF

D: .
size: .
V: TRBV19
J: TRBJ2-7
length: 11
DNA: TGTGCCAGTAGTCAATCCTACGAGCAGTACTTC
CDR3: CASSQSYEQYF

D: .
size: .
V: TRBV25-1
J: TRBJ2-1
length: 11
DNA: TGTGCCAGCAGTGCGTACAATGAGCAGTTCTTC
CDR3: CASSAYNEQFF

D: .
size: .
V: TRBV24-1
J: TRBJ2-1
length: 18
DNA: TGTGCCACCAGTGACCACACCGGATGGCGGGGAGCCTACAATGAGCAGTTCTTC
CDR3: CATSDHTGWRGAYNEQFF

D: TRBD2
size: few
V: TRBV19
J: TRBJ2-1
length: 17
DNA: TGTGCCAGTAGTAAGGGACTAGCGGGAGCGCCCTACAATGAGCAGTTCTTC
CDR3: CASSKGLAGAPYNEQFF

D: TRBD1
size: .
V: TRBV27
J: TRBJ2-5
length: 14
DNA: TGTGCCAGCAGCCGACAGGGGGGCGGAGAGACCCAGTACTTC
CDR3: CASSRQGGGETQYF

D: .
size: .
V: TRBV6-5
J: TRBJ1-2
length: 14
DNA: TGTGCCAGCAGCACATCCCGGCGGTACCGTGGCTACACCTTC
CDR3: CASSTSRRYRGYTF

D: TRBD1
size: .
V: TRBV2
J: TRBJ2-7
length: 13
DNA: TGTGCCAGCCGACGGGGACAGGGAGGCGAGCAGTACTTC
CDR3: CASRRGQGGEQYF

D: .
size: once
V: TRBV5-1
J: TRBJ2-2
length: 13
DNA: TGCGCCAGCAGCTTGAATGGGCCCGGGGAGCTGTTTTTT
CDR3: CASSLNGPGELFF

D: TRBD1
size: .
V: TRBV6-1
J: TRBJ1-1
length: 13
DNA: TGTGCCAGCAACAGGGGGCCGGACACTGAAGCTTTCTTT
CDR3: CASNRGPDTEAFF

D: .
size: many
V: TRBV30
J: TRBJ1-5
length: 13
DNA: TGTGCCTGGAGTGTGGGCAGGCGTCAGCCCCAGCATTTT
CDR3: CAWSVGRRQPQHF

D: TRBD1
size: .
V: TRBV18
J: TRBJ2-2
length: 14
DNA: TGTGCCAGCTCCCGACAGGGACCGGCCGGGGAGCTGTTTTTT
CDR3: CASSRQGPAGELFF

D: .
size: once
V: TRBV11-2
J: TRBJ2-6
length: 12
DNA: TGTGCCAGCAGTACTGGGGCCAACGTCCTGACTTTC
CDR3: CASSTGANVLTF

D: TRBD1
size: .
V: TRBV9
J: TRBJ2-5
length: 13
DNA: TGTGCCAGCAGCTCGACAGGGGTCGGGACCCAGTACTTC
CDR3: CASSSTGVGTQYF

D: TRBD1
size: few
V: TRBV28
J: TRBJ1-5
length: 15
DNA: TGTGCCGGCCAGACAGGGATTTATAGCAATCAGCCCCAGCATTTT
CDR3: CAGQTGIYSNQPQHF

D: TRBD1
size: .
V: TRBV20-1
J: TRBJ2-1
length: 16
DNA: TGCAGTGCTAGTTCCTTAGGGACAGGGACCTACAATGAGCAGTTCTTC
CDR3: CSASSLGTGTYNEQFF

D: .
size: .
V: TRBV3-1/TRBV3-2
J: TRBJ2-7
length: 16
DNA: TGTGCCAGCAGCCAAGGTATCCGACAGGTCCCCTACGAGCAGTACTTC
CDR3: CASSQGIRQVPYEQYF

D: .
size: .
V: TRBV24-1
J: TRBJ2-1
length: 12
DNA: TGTGCCACCAGTGACCACAGGGATGAGCAGTTCTTC
CDR3: CATSDHRDEQFF

D: TRBD2
size: medium-sized
V: TRBV7-9
J: TRBJ2-7
length: 14
DNA: TGTGCCAGCAGCCTTGGGAGGGTCCCCTACGAGCAGTACTTC
CDR3: CASSLGRVPYEQYF

D: .
size: .
V: TRBV20-1
J: TRBJ1-5
length: 13
DNA: TGCAGTGCTAGTAGTGGGGGAGGTCAGCCCCAGCATTTT
CDR3: CSASSGGGQPQHF

D: TRBD1
size: .
V: TRBV7-9
J: TRBJ2-3
length: 14
DNA: TGTGCCAGCAGCGCTTCGACAGGGGCAGATACGCAGTATTTT
CDR3: CASSASTGADTQYF

D: TRBD2
size: .
V: TRBV11-3
J: TRBJ2-1
length: 15
DNA: TGTGCCAGCAGCTTGGGAGCGGGAGATTCGAATGAGCAGTTCTTC
CDR3: CASSLGAGDSNEQFF

D: TRBD1
size: once
V: TRBV5-1
J: TRBJ2-5
length: 16
DNA: TGCGCCAGCAGCTTGACAGGGGGAGCTTTAGTCGAGACCCAGTACTTC
CDR3: CASSLTGGALVETQYF

D: .
size: .
V: TRBV6-6
J: TRBJ2-2
length: 13
DNA: TGTGCCAGCAGAGAATCTAGCTCCGGGGAGCTGTTTTTT
CDR3: CASRESSSGELFF

D: TRBD2
size: many
V: TRBV7-2
J: TRBJ2-3
length: 16
DNA: TGTGCCAGCAGCTTTCTAAGCGGGGGGACGGGAGATACGCAGTATTTT
CDR3: CASSFLSGGTGDTQYF

D: .
size: .
V: TRBV7-2
J: TRBJ2-2
length: 13
DNA: TGTGCCGGATCAGGGTCTACGGGCGGGGAGCTGTTTTTT
CDR3: CAGSGSTGGELFF

D: TRBD2
size: .
V: TRBV29-1
J: TRBJ2-7
length: 11
DNA: TGCAGCGTAGCGGGACTCAGCGAGCAGTACTTC
CDR3: CSVAGLSEQYF

D: .
size: few
V: TRBV21-1
J: TRBJ1-6
length: 17
DNA: TGTGCCAGCTTGCCTCGGCGGGCGGGCTCCTATAATTCACCCCTCCACTTT
CDR3: CASLPRRAGSYNSPLHF

D: TRBD2
size: .
V: TRBV9
J: TRBJ2-7
length: 15
DNA: TGTGCCAGCAGTAGGGGACTAGCGGGTTCCTACGAGCAGTACTTC
CDR3: CASSRGLAGSYEQYF

D: .
size: .
V: TRBV19
J: TRBJ2-3
length: 14
DNA: TGTGCCAGCCAAGACCCTACAGCAACAGATACGCAGTATTTT
CDR3: CASQDPTATDTQYF

D: .
size: .
V: TRBV5-1
J: TRBJ1-1
length: 13
DNA: TGCGCCAGCAGCTTGGACAGTTACACTGAAGCTTTCTTT
CDR3: CASSLDSYTEAFF

D: TRBD1
size: .
V: TRBV11-3
J: TRBJ2-2
length: 14
DNA: TGTGCCAGCCGGGGACAGGGGAGCACCGGGGAGCTGTTTTTT
CDR3: CASRGQGSTGELFF

D: TRBD2
size: .
V: TRBV7-3
J: TRBJ2-5
length: 15
DNA: TGTGCCAGCAGCGTAACCGGGACTAGCCAAGAGACCCAGTACTTC
CDR3: CASSVTGTSQETQYF

D: TRBD1
size: .
V: TRBV18
J: TRBJ1-4
length: 15
DNA: TGTGCCAGCTCACCACCGACAGGGTCCTATGAAAAACTGTTTTTT
CDR3: CASSPPTGSYEKLFF

D: .
size: .
V: TRBV7-9
J: TRBJ1-6
length: 14
DNA: TGTGCCAGCAGCCCAAACAGTCGCGATTCACCCCTCCACTTT
CDR3: CASSPNSRDSPLHF

D: TRBD1
size: .
V: TRBV19
J: TRBJ1-6
length: 14
DNA: TGTGCCAGCCGGACAGGGACCTATAATTCACCCCTCCACTTT
CDR3: CASRTGTYNSPLHF

D: TRBD2
size: .
V: TRBV4-2
J: TRBJ2-5
length: 17
DNA: TGTGCCAGCAGCCAAGTCTCCCCAGCGGGGAGTAAAGAGACCCAGTACTTC
CDR3: CASSQVSPAGSKETQYF

D: TRBD1
size: .
V: TRBV18
J: TRBJ2-7
length: 14
DNA: TGTGCCAGCTCACTGGGACAGGGGGCTAGCGAGCAGTACTTC
CDR3: CASSLGQGASEQYF

D: .
size: .
V: TRBV5-4
J: TRBJ1-3
length: 14
DNA: TGTGCCAGCAGCTCCGACAGCGCTGGAAACACCATATATTTT
CDR3: CASSSDSAGNTIYF